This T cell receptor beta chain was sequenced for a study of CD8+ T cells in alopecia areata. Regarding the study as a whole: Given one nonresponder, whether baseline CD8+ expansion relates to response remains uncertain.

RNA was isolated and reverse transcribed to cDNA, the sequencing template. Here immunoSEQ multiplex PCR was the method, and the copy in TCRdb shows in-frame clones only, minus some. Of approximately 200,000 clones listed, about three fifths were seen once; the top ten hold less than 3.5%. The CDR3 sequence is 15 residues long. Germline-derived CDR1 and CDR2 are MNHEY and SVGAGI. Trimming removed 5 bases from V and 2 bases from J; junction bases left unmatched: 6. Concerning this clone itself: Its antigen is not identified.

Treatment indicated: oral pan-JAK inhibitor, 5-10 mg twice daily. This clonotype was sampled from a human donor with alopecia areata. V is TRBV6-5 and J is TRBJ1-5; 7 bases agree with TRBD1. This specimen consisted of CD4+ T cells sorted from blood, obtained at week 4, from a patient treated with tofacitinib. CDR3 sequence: CASSRTGGRNQPQHF. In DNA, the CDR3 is TGTGCCAGCAGTAGGACAGGTGGTCGCAATCAGCCCCAGCATTTT.